This T cell receptor beta chain was documented in a study of chemoradiotherapy in HPV16-positive cancers. V lost 0 bases and J lost 6, with 8 bases in between. CDR3 length equals 13 residues. The germline CDR1 and CDR2 sequences are LGHNA and YNFKEQ. Here immunoSEQ multiplex PCR was the method, and the copy in TCRdb shows in-frame clones only, minus some. The sample contains 40,000 to 60,000 clones, under 95% of which appear only once. The receptor's source is a human donor with HPV-associated anogenital cancer. V gene TRBV4-2 combines with J gene TRBJ2-5; D call uncertain. The material sequenced was blood, taken from a patient who underwent chemoradiotherapy. CDR3 protein: CASSQDGVKTQYF. In nucleotides, the CDR3 is TGTGCCAGCAGCCAAGATGGAGTGAAGACCCAGTACTTC.